These T cell receptor beta chains were read from a single sample in a study of T cell changes during pregnancy in multiple sclerosis. Produced via immunoSEQ multiplex PCR; TCRdb's table is partial and in-frame only. The data show around 70,000 clones, about 94% seen once. Sequenced here: peripheral blood, sampled in the third trimester of pregnancy. The receptors derive from a female donor with multiple sclerosis, enrolled in a pregnancy study. Each CDR3 is given with its conserved first and last residue. The D gene is left open where the match is weak. Some rows mark clone size as missing; the rest say once, few, many or name a class of expanded clone.

size: .
J: TRBJ1-5
D: .
V: TRBV15
DNA: TGTGCCACCAGCAGTCCTCCACCGCGGAATCAGCCCCAGCATTTT
CDR3: CATSSPPPRNQPQHF

size: .
J: TRBJ2-1
D: .
V: TRBV2
DNA: TGTGCCAGGGGGGGTACTTCCAATGAGCAGTTCTTC
CDR3: CARGGTSNEQFF

size: .
J: TRBJ1-5
D: .
V: TRBV7-6
DNA: TGTGCCAGCAGCTTAGCGCACGGTCAGCCCCAGCATTTT
CDR3: CASSLAHGQPQHF

size: .
J: TRBJ2-1
D: .
V: TRBV5-5
DNA: TGTGCCAGCACCCAATCGGAGACAGTAGGTTACAATGAGCAGTTCTTC
CDR3: CASTQSETVGYNEQFF

size: .
J: TRBJ2-7
D: .
V: TRBV7-2
DNA: TGTGCCAGCAGCTTGGAGGGAATCTACGAGCAGTACTTC
CDR3: CASSLEGIYEQYF

size: .
J: TRBJ1-2
D: TRBD1
V: TRBV7-9
DNA: TGTGCCAGCAGCTTATCAAACGACAGGGGGCAAGGCTACACCTTC
CDR3: CASSLSNDRGQGYTF

size: .
J: TRBJ2-1
D: TRBD2
V: TRBV7-3
DNA: TGTGCCAGTTCTGCGATAGCGGGGGCGGGTGAGCAGTTCTTC
CDR3: CASSAIAGAGEQFF

size: .
J: TRBJ1-2
D: TRBD1
V: TRBV7-9
DNA: TGTGCCAGCAGCTTAGCCCTACGACAGGGGCACTATGGCTACACCTTC
CDR3: CASSLALRQGHYGYTF

size: .
J: TRBJ2-6
D: TRBD1
V: TRBV7-2
DNA: TGTGCCAGCAGCCCTACGGACAGGGCGGCTGGGGCCAACGTCCTGACTTTC
CDR3: CASSPTDRAAGANVLTF

size: .
J: TRBJ2-7
D: .
V: TRBV2
DNA: TGTGCCAGCACCTCAGAAAGCGGGCCCTACGAGCAGTACTTC
CDR3: CASTSESGPYEQYF

size: .
J: TRBJ1-1
D: .
V: TRBV9
DNA: TGTGCCAGCAGCGTAAGACAGAATCTGAACACTGAAGCTTTCTTT
CDR3: CASSVRQNLNTEAFF

size: .
J: TRBJ1-2
D: TRBD1
V: TRBV28
DNA: TGTGCCATACACCTGGGACAGGGGCGAAACTATGGCTACACCTTC
CDR3: CAIHLGQGRNYGYTF

size: once
J: TRBJ2-3
D: .
V: TRBV5-1
DNA: TGCGCCAGCAGCTCACAGGGGGGGGGCGTAATCACAGATACGCAGTATTTT
CDR3: CASSSQGGGVITDTQYF

size: few
J: TRBJ1-6
D: .
V: TRBV6-4
DNA: TGTGCCAGCAGTGACTCGGGGGACAATAATTCACCCCTCCACTTT
CDR3: CASSDSGDNNSPLHF

size: .
J: TRBJ1-5
D: TRBD1
V: TRBV30
DNA: TGTGCCTGGAGGACAGGGAGTGGCAATCAGCCCCAGCATTTT
CDR3: CAWRTGSGNQPQHF

size: .
J: TRBJ2-2
D: TRBD1
V: TRBV28
DNA: TGTGCCAGCAGCCAAAACAGGGGAAAGACGAACACCGGGGAGCTGTTTTTT
CDR3: CASSQNRGKTNTGELFF

size: .
J: TRBJ1-2
D: TRBD1
V: TRBV4-2
DNA: TGTGCCAGCAGCTCCAGTAAGGGGGCAGCTTCTAACTATGGCTACACCTTC
CDR3: CASSSSKGAASNYGYTF

size: .
J: TRBJ1-6
D: .
V: TRBV7-2
DNA: TGTGCCAGCAGCTTAGCGGGACGGGGGTGGAACTCACCCCTCCACTTT
CDR3: CASSLAGRGWNSPLHF

size: .
J: TRBJ2-2
D: .
V: TRBV7-3
DNA: TGTGCCAGCAGCTACCCGGGGGGCGGGGCACACACCGGGGAGCTGTTTTTT
CDR3: CASSYPGGGAHTGELFF

size: .
J: TRBJ2-7
D: .
V: TRBV9
DNA: TGTGCCAGCAGCGTAGGTGTATCCCACGAGCAGTACTTC
CDR3: CASSVGVSHEQYF

size: .
J: TRBJ2-7
D: .
V: TRBV7-2
DNA: TGTGCCAGCAGCCGGGGGGCCCCCTACGAGCAGTACTTC
CDR3: CASSRGAPYEQYF

size: .
J: TRBJ2-3
D: .
V: TRBV14
DNA: TGTGCCAGCAGCCAAGATCCGCAGTTAGATACGCAGTATTTT
CDR3: CASSQDPQLDTQYF

size: .
J: TRBJ1-2
D: .
V: TRBV10-3
DNA: TGTGCCATCAGTGACAGGGTGGGGAACTATGGCTACACCTTC
CDR3: CAISDRVGNYGYTF

size: once
J: TRBJ1-2
D: .
V: TRBV12-2
DNA: TGTGCACGTGTCTGGGGGGAAACTAACTATGGCTACACCTTC
CDR3: CARVWGETNYGYTF

size: .
J: TRBJ2-7
D: .
V: TRBV9
DNA: TGTGCCAGCAGCGTGGACTCGACCTCCTACGAGCAGTACTTC
CDR3: CASSVDSTSYEQYF

size: .
J: TRBJ1-1
D: .
V: TRBV7-3
DNA: TGTGCCAGCAGAAAACTCCGAGGGAACACTGAAGCTTTCTTT
CDR3: CASRKLRGNTEAFF

size: .
J: TRBJ2-5
D: TRBD1
V: TRBV27
DNA: TGTGCCAGCAGTCCCCCACCGACAGGGACGGGGACCCAGTACTTC
CDR3: CASSPPPTGTGTQYF

size: .
J: TRBJ1-1
D: .
V: TRBV9
DNA: TGTGCCAGCACCACAGGCCTGAACACTGAAGCTTTCTTT
CDR3: CASTTGLNTEAFF

size: once
J: TRBJ1-6
D: TRBD1
V: TRBV30
DNA: TGTGCCTGGAGTGATCAGGGGGGTAATTCACCCCTCCACTTT
CDR3: CAWSDQGGNSPLHF

size: .
J: TRBJ2-5
D: TRBD1
V: TRBV6-5
DNA: TGTGCCAGCAGTTATGGGACAGGGGTCGCGGAGACCCAGTACTTC
CDR3: CASSYGTGVAETQYF

size: .
J: TRBJ1-1
D: .
V: TRBV19
DNA: TGTGCCAGTAAAGAGGCAATCTACACTGAAGCTTTCTTT
CDR3: CASKEAIYTEAFF

size: .
J: TRBJ2-2
D: TRBD1
V: TRBV7-2
DNA: TGTGCCAGCAGCAAAAGGACAGGGAACACCGGGGAGCTGTTTTTT
CDR3: CASSKRTGNTGELFF

size: .
J: TRBJ2-3
D: TRBD2
V: TRBV5-1
DNA: TGCGCCAGCGCCACTAGCGGGGGAGGGGATACGCAGTATTTT
CDR3: CASATSGGGDTQYF

size: .
J: TRBJ2-1
D: TRBD1
V: TRBV6-6
DNA: TGTGCCAGCAGCGGACCGGACAGGGGTAGGGATGAGCAGTTCTTC
CDR3: CASSGPDRGRDEQFF

size: .
J: TRBJ1-2
D: .
V: TRBV5-1
DNA: TGCGCCAGCACCAGCGGGGACAATAACTATGGCTACACCTTC
CDR3: CASTSGDNNYGYTF

size: .
J: TRBJ1-1
D: TRBD1
V: TRBV4-3
DNA: TGCGCCAGCAGCCAAGGGGACAGTTACACTGAAGCTTTCTTT
CDR3: CASSQGDSYTEAFF

size: .
J: TRBJ2-7
D: .
V: TRBV5-1
DNA: TGCGCCAGCAGCTTGGCCTGGGCCGCCTACGAGCAGTACTTC
CDR3: CASSLAWAAYEQYF

size: .
J: TRBJ2-3
D: TRBD2
V: TRBV9
DNA: TGTGCCAGCAGCTCTTCCGGGACTAGCCGAGATACGCAGTATTTT
CDR3: CASSSSGTSRDTQYF

size: once
J: TRBJ1-2
D: .
V: TRBV5-4
DNA: TGTGCCAGCAGCTTGGCAGTGGTTATAACAGGGAAGTCTGGCTACACCTTC
CDR3: CASSLAVVITGKSGYTF

size: .
J: TRBJ1-3
D: TRBD1
V: TRBV9
DNA: TGTGCCAGCAGCACCCTCGGGACAGAGGTTGGAAACACCATATATTTT
CDR3: CASSTLGTEVGNTIYF